One and the same sample provided the 3 T cell receptor beta chains below, sequenced in a study of shared clonotypes between healthy human individuals. Assay used: immunoSEQ multiplex PCR; TCRdb lists only in-frame clones, some missing. Among 2 million to 3 million clones listed, roughly 93% were seen once. Sample: naive CD4+ T cells from PBMCs. The subset here: CD45RA+ positively selected. These TCRs come from a man younger than 35 in good health. Some clones in this sample may be carry-over from other donors' samples.

The chain combines TRBV14 with TRBJ2-7, with a weak D call TRBD1 (5 bases). The germline gives CDR1 SGHDN, CDR2 FVKESK. The CDR3 has 14 residues. Trimming removed 4 bases from V and 0 bases from J, with 10 bases in between. The CDR3 region has the DNA TGTGCCAGCAGCCCATGGGGCAGCTCCTACGAGCAGTACTTC. Translating gives CASSPWGSSYEQYF.

The V gene is TRBV25-1, the J gene TRBJ1-6; D gene uncertain. The CDR3 length is 16 residues. V was shortened by 1 base and J by 7 bases, with 14 bases between the two germline ends. Germline CDR1 is MGHDK and CDR2 is SYGVNS. CDR3 DNA sequence: TGTGCCAGCAGTGAATCTAATCAGGCGAGGAATTCACCCCTCCACTTT. This encodes CASSESNQARNSPLHF.

V is TRBV5-6 and J is TRBJ2-5, with TRBD1 matching over 7 bases. The germline V gene encodes CDR1 SGHDT and CDR2 YYEEEE. The CDR3 covers 16 residues. V gave up 2 bases and J gave up 1 base; unmatched junction bases: 8. CDR3 coding DNA: TGTGCCAGCAGCTTCAAATCAACAGGGGCCCAAGAGACCCAGTACTTC. This gives the protein CASSFKSTGAQETQYF. Using reference TRBV5-6 and TRBJ2-5 for the parts outside the CDR3, the full variable domain is DAGVTQSPTHLIKTRGQQVTLRCSPKSGHDTVSWYQQALGQGPQFIFQYYEEEERQRGNFPDRFSGHQFPNYSSELNVNALLLGDSALYLCASSFKSTGAQETQYFGPGTRLLVL.